This TCR beta chain is drawn from a study of CXCR3-negative and CXCR3-positive naive CD8 T cells. Germline values: CDR1 PRHDT, CDR2 FYEKMQ (reference sequence). CDR3 length: 14 residues. 5' RACE with UMI labels generated the TRB cDNA libraries. After re-calling the 5' RACE reads, TCRdb lists one entry per CDR3 protein, DNA absent. The sample includes tens of thousands of distinct CDR3 sequences. Sequences were obtained from naive CXCR3- CD8+ T cells from blood. Subset described: CD45RO-CCR7+CD27+CD95- naive CD8+ T cells lacking CXCR3 (TNR3-). The TCR sequence derives from a human donor in good health. Some clones in this sample may be carry-over from other donors' samples. The chain joins TRBV13 to TRBJ2-2. CDR3 sequence: CASSFSPNTGELFF.